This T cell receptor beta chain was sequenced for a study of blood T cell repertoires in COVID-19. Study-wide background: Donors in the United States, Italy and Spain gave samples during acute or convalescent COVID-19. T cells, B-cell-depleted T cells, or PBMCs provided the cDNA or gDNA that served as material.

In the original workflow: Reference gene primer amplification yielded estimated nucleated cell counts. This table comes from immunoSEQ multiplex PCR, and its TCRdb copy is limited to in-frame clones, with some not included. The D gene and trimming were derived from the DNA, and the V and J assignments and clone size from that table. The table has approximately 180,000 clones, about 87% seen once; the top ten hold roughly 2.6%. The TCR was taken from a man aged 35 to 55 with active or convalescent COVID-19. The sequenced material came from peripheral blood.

CDR3 DNA sequence: TGTGCCAGCATCATAACAGCAAAAACAGTAGTCGCCACGGTAGGGAGCTCGCCCGATCAGCCCCAGCATTTT. It encodes CASIITAKTVVATVGSSPDQPQHF. V gene TRBV21-1 combines with J gene TRBJ1-5. TRBV21-1 is reported as a pseudogene. The CDR3 spans 24 residues.